These 5 T cell receptor beta chains were sequenced from one sample in a study of molecular identifiers for immune sequencing clone quantification. TCRdb called the PCR reads again in MiXCR, with one record for every CDR3 protein. The sample carries around 480,000 distinct CDR3 sequences, 20% to 25% recorded once. Material for sequencing was naive CD8+ T cells from blood, with Jurkat cell RNA spiked in. Subset indicated: FACS-sorted CD8+CD4-CCR7+CD45RA+ naive T cells. All receptors come from a human donor in good health. Some libraries in this study had Jurkat cell RNA spiked in.

Comments on this clonotype: One base away lies a much larger clone, so this may be a sequencing read error. This sequence joins TRBV4-3 and TRBJ2-3, with 7 bases aligning to TRBD2. Germline lookup yields CDR1 LGHNA and CDR2 YSLEER. The CDR3 length is 17 residues. CDR3 DNA sequence: TGCGCCAGCGGCCAAGATAAGCGGGGACTTAGCACAGATACGCAGTATTTT. Translated, it gives CASGQDKRGLSTDTQYF.

This clonotype was detected only a few times. This sequence joins TRBV7-8 and TRBJ2-1; a weak D match, TRBD2 (6 bases). V shed 1 base and J shed 6 bases, with 10 bases lying between them. This CDR3 is built from 14 residues. CDR1 and CDR2 from the germline V gene are SGHVS and FQNEAQ. The CDR3 DNA reads as TGTGCCAGCAGCTTAGGGGGGGTGGCCAATGAGCAGTTCTTC. Translating gives CASSLGGVANEQFF.

The CDR3 reads CASSLGRLGMETQYF. The CDR3 DNA reads TGTGCCAGCAGCTTAGGGAGACTCGGGATGGAGACCCAGTACTTC. This chain links TRBV7-6 with TRBJ2-5, with a possible D match to TRBD2 (5 bases). V was trimmed by 1 base and J by 5 bases, leaving 14 bases between them. Germline values: CDR1 SGHVS, CDR2 FNYEAQ. The CDR3 is 15 residues long.

The chain carries TRBV14 and TRBJ2-7; 8 bases line up with TRBD2. The CDR3 has 16 amino acids. The trim removed 4 bases at V and 3 bases at J, leaving 11 bases unmatched. The V gene's germline CDR1 is SGHDN and CDR2 FVKESK. The CDR3 reads CASSRLTGTRVYEQYF. The DNA of the CDR3 is TGTGCCAGCAGCCGGTTGACCGGGACTAGAGTCTACGAGCAGTACTTC. The full variable domain, in which reference TRBV14 and TRBJ2-7 provide the parts outside the CDR3, is EAGVTQFPSHSVIEKGQTVTLRCDPISGHDNLYWYRRVMGKEIKFLLHFVKESKQDESGMPNNRFLAERTGGTYSTLKVQPAELEDSGVYFCASSRLTGTRVYEQYFGPGTRLTVT.

This clonotype was observed many times. The gene calls are TRBV7-2 and TRBJ2-3; D remains unclear. This CDR3 comprises 12 residues. Deletions cut 1 base from V and 5 bases from J, with 4 bases between. Germline V gene sequence: CDR1 SGHTA, CDR2 FQGNSA. The CDR3, as DNA: TGTGCCAGCAGCTTAGTTAGAGATACGCAGTATTTT. Translation gives CASSLVRDTQYF.